The source of this TCR beta chain is a study of cytomegalovirus exposure and HLA in healthy donors. Study at large: Around 81% of approximately 400 genotyped donors fell in the Caucasian-associated ancestry cluster.

The primer mix had 60 Vbeta and 13 Jbeta primers. Sequenced by immunoSEQ multiplex PCR; TCRdb stores in-frame clones only, minus some. The sample includes about 210,000 clones, about 88% of them seen just once. Sequenced material: PBMCs. The origin of this receptor is a woman in her twenties or thirties in good health and CMV-seronegative.

CDR3 protein: CASSRDGTSGGFEQYF. CDR3 sequence (DNA): TGCGCCAGCAGCCGGGATGGGACTAGCGGGGGTTTCGAGCAGTACTTC. The chain carries TRBV4-1 and TRBJ2-7; 14 bases are shared with TRBD2. Germline CDR1 reads MGHRA; CDR2 reads YSYEKL. V trimming: 4 bases; J trimming: 6 bases; junction bases outside the gene matches: 8. The CDR3 covers 16 residues.